Listed here is a single T cell receptor beta chain. These data are taken from a study of blood T cell repertoires in COVID-19. As for the study in general: T cells, B-cell-depleted T cells, or PBMCs supplied cDNA or gDNA.

Germline V gene sequence: CDR1 SGHRS, CDR2 YFSETQ. This CDR3 is 16 amino acids long. Trimming took 3 bases from V and 5 from J; bases not matched to a gene: 11. Cohorts were based on clinical histories the participants reported. As processed by the authors: Quantification of nucleated cells was approximated via reference gene primer amplification. Sequencing used immunoSEQ multiplex PCR; TCRdb keeps in-frame clones, though not all of them. That table is the source of V, J and clone size, and D and trimming were worked out from the DNA. Of roughly 250,000 clones listed, 83% were seen once; the top ten hold about 3.6%.

The sequence was obtained from a woman aged 35 to 49 who had been exposed to COVID-19. This chain connects TRBV5-1 to TRBJ2-5, with 9 bases fitting TRBD1. Sequencing was performed on PBMCs or T cells enriched from blood (not recorded which). The CDR3 DNA sequence: TGCGCCAGCAGCTCGGTCGGGGGGACAGGGAAGGAGACCCAGTACTTC. Translated: CASSSVGGTGKETQYF.